What follows are 26 T cell receptor beta chains derived from one specimen sequenced in a study of technical replicates of blood from a few donors (dated by TCRdb to between 2016 and 2019). The library came from the immunoSEQ multiplex PCR assay. The immuneACCESS repertoire file appears here via TCRdb, limited to in-frame rearrangements. These files lack a portion of the clones; in checked studies, under half of the deficit traces to unresolved V genes, and the cause of the others is not known. For this sample the table gives some 11,000 clones, of which roughly 94% were detected only once. The top ten clonotypes cover 6.5% to 7.5% of the sample. The material sequenced was PBMCs. Source of these receptors: a human donor in good health.

The chain couples TRBV9 to TRBJ2-6; the D is unclear. Trimming stripped 6 bases from V and 0 bases from J, with 4 bases between. The CDR3 loop spans 13 amino acids. Germline CDR1 and CDR2: SGDLS and YYNGEE. The CDR3 sequence: CASTHSGANVLTF. In nucleotides, the CDR3 is TGTGCCAGCACCCACTCTGGGGCCAACGTCCTGACTTTC.

The gene calls are TRBV5-1 and TRBJ2-3, with TRBD2 identical over 16 bases. J lost 2 bases, V lost 0 bases, and 3 bases had no gene match. This CDR3 spans 18 amino acids. CDR1 SGHRS and CDR2 YFSETQ come from the germline V gene. The CDR3 nucleotides read TGCGCCAGCAGCTTGGGGGGGACTAGCGGGAGGGCCACAGATACGCAGTATTTT. Its translation is CASSLGGTSGRATDTQYF.

The chain employs TRBV4-1 and TRBJ2-1; a weak D match, TRBD1 (5 bases). The CDR3 contains 15 residues. Per germline, CDR1 MGHRA and CDR2 YSYEKL. Trimming took off 0 bases at V and 4 bases at J, with 10 bases between the two ends. The CDR3 DNA follows: TGCGCCAGCAGCCAAGATAAAGGGGATTACAATGAGCAGTTCTTC. Its protein product is CASSQDKGDYNEQFF.

The chain uses TRBV29-1 and TRBJ2-3; TRBD1 is a possible D gene (6 bases). Germline assignment: CDR1 SQVTM and CDR2 ANQGSEA. The CDR3 extends over 15 amino acids. Trimming shortened V by 4 bases and J by 5 bases, and 19 bases separated the two germline ends. CDR3 residues: CSVVARQATRDTQYF. CDR3 bases: TGCAGCGTTGTTGCGAGACAGGCGACAAGAGATACGCAGTATTTT.

This clone was counted once. This chain links TRBV5-4 with TRBJ1-2, with 9 bases that match TRBD1. V shed 0 bases, J shed 7 bases, and the junction held 13 bases outside the gene matches. CDR3 size: 17 residues. From germline, CDR1 is SGHNT and CDR2 YYREEE (reference sequence). The CDR3 reads CASSLGGPLEGQGGYTF. CDR3 coding DNA: TGTGCCAGCAGCTTGGGTGGGCCCTTGGAGGGACAGGGTGGCTACACCTTC. The full variable domain, with the rest looked up from reference TRBV5-4 and TRBJ1-2, is ETGVTQSPTHLIKTRGQQVTLRCSSQSGHNTVSWYQQALGQGPQFIFQYYREEENGRGNFPPRFSGLQFPNYSSELNVNALELDDSALYLCASSLGGPLEGQGGYTFGSGTRLTVV.

The chain uses TRBV28 and TRBJ2-1, with D possibly TRBD1 on 5 matching bases. The V gene lost 8 bases and the J gene lost 9 bases, with 20 bases spanning the gap. The CDR3 is 14 amino acids. CDR1 MDHEN and CDR2 SYDVKM come from the germline V gene. Written as DNA, the CDR3 is TGTGCCAGCTATTGGGCAGGGATGTTGGGTGAGCAGTTCTTC. It specifies CASYWAGMLGEQFF.

V usage is TRBV6-5 and J usage is TRBJ2-7; 8 bases line up with TRBD1. The germline CDR1 and CDR2 sequences are MNHEY and SVGAGI. Unmatched junction bases numbered 3, after V lost 5 bases and J lost 3 bases. CDR3 size: 13 residues. CDR3 coding DNA: TGTGCCAGCAGTCCGGACAGGGACTACGAGCAGTACTTC. This encodes CASSPDRDYEQYF.

This CDR3 reads CASSEATAWGIQYF. The CDR3 bases are TGTGCCAGCAGTGAGGCGACAGCTTGGGGCATTCAGTACTTC. The chain has TRBV6-1 and TRBJ2-4; a weak D match, TRBD1 (5 bases). Germline CDR1 MNHNS, CDR2 SASEGT. V was clipped by 3 bases and J by 9 bases, with 15 bases between them. The CDR3 loop spans 14 amino acids.

The chain has TRBV10-1 and TRBJ2-5; a weak D match, TRBD2 (5 bases). The V end was cut by 5 bases, the J end by 5 bases, with 12 bases between. CDR1 and CDR2 (germline): WNHNN, SYGVQD (reference sequence). This CDR3 is 13 amino acids long. The CDR3 region is CASSRIPGETQYF. The CDR3 coding sequence is TGCGCCAGCAGTAGAATCCCGGGGGAGACCCAGTACTTC.

CDR3 sequence (DNA): TGTGCCAGCAGTTCAATAGCGGGAGGGGGGACAGATACGCAGTATTTT. Translated, it gives CASSSIAGGGTDTQYF. The V gene is TRBV2, the J gene TRBJ2-3; 11 nucleotides agree with TRBD2. Unmatched junction bases numbered 7, after V lost 5 bases and J lost 3 bases. In germline, CDR1 is SNHLY, CDR2 FYNNEI. This CDR3 is built from 16 residues.

The rearrangement joins TRBV5-1 to TRBJ2-3, with D unresolved. CDR1 is SGHRS and CDR2 is YFSETQ in the germline V gene. The CDR3 loop spans 14 amino acids. Trimming shortened V by 1 base and J by 6 bases, and 12 bases separated the two germline ends. The CDR3 reads CASSLQVASDTQYF. The CDR3 DNA reads TGCGCCAGCAGCTTGCAGGTGGCTTCCGATACGCAGTATTTT.

The chain links TRBV5-1 to TRBJ2-7, with D hard to call. Trimming stripped 2 bases from V and 2 bases from J, with 11 bases between. Germline loops: CDR1 SGHRS, CDR2 YFSETQ. There are 14 residues in the CDR3. CDR3 DNA sequence: TGCGCCAGCAGCTTCAACGGAGAAGCCTACGAGCAGTACTTC. Translated: CASSFNGEAYEQYF.

The chain has TRBV6-5 and TRBJ1-3; 7 nucleotides align to TRBD1. Germline loops: CDR1 MNHEY, CDR2 SVGAGI. This CDR3 has 14 residues. V dropped 6 bases and J dropped 7; count of bases not matched to a gene: 9. This chain's CDR3 is CASRPTGSINTIYF. Here the CDR3 DNA reads TGTGCCAGCAGGCCGACAGGGTCTATTAACACCATATATTTT.

The V and J genes are TRBV2 and TRBJ2-1; D is unresolved. The V gene lost 1 base and the J gene lost 12 bases, with 7 bases spanning the gap. The CDR3 has 11 amino acids. The germline V gene has CDR1 SNHLY and CDR2 FYNNEI. The CDR3 DNA follows: TGTGCCAGCAGTGAAGAAGCGTCGCAGTTCTTC. Its translation is CASSEEASQFF.

The chain employs TRBV5-4 and TRBJ1-1; the D gene is possibly TRBD1 (6 bases). CDR1 SGHNT and CDR2 YYREEE come from the germline V gene (reference sequence). This CDR3 contains 15 residues. Trimming took 0 bases from V and 7 from J, leaving 16 bases between them. CDR3 DNA sequence: TGTGCCAGCAGCTTGGCCAGGGGCCCCGCCGTTGAAGCTTTCTTT. Translating it yields CASSLARGPAVEAFF.

V usage is TRBV19 and J usage is TRBJ2-7, with D possibly matching TRBD1 (5 bases). The CDR3 sequence is 16 residues long. CDR1 and CDR2 (germline): LNHDA, SQIVND (reference sequence). V lost 3 bases, J lost 3 bases, and 18 bases lay in between. The CDR3 DNA reads as TGTGCCAGTAGTATCCTCCTTCCTCCAGGGTTCTACGAGCAGTACTTC. Translation: CASSILLPPGFYEQYF.

The chain carries TRBV30 and TRBJ1-5; D may be TRBD1 (6 bases). The CDR3 extends over 14 amino acids. Germline CDR1 GTSNPN, CDR2 SVGIG (reference sequence). Between the trimmed V and J ends, which lost 3 bases and 0 bases, there was a span of 9 bases. The CDR3 reads CAWRRTDSNQPQHF. In DNA form, the CDR3 reads TGTGCCTGGAGACGGACAGATAGCAATCAGCCCCAGCATTTT.

V usage is TRBV27 and J usage is TRBJ2-3; 7 bases fit TRBD1. In germline, CDR1 is MNHEY, CDR2 SMNVEV (reference sequence). The CDR3 has 17 residues. Trimming took 4 bases from V and 2 from J; bases not matched to a gene: 12. The CDR3 sequence is CASSYRDSPVSTDTQYF. CDR3 nucleotides: TGTGCCAGCAGTTACCGGGACAGCCCTGTTTCCACAGATACGCAGTATTTT.

The chain has TRBV13 and TRBJ2-3; D may be TRBD2 (5 bases). CDR1 PRHDT and CDR2 FYEKMQ come from the germline V gene (reference sequence). This CDR3 is built from 14 residues. V lost 4 bases and J lost 0, with 8 bases in between. The CDR3 coding sequence is TGTGCCAGCAGCTCGAGGACTAGCACAGATACGCAGTATTTT. Its translation: CASSSRTSTDTQYF.

The rearrangement joins TRBV6-6 to TRBJ1-5; 8 bases line up with TRBD1. Germline loops: CDR1 MNHNY, CDR2 SVGAGI (reference sequence). The V gene end was trimmed by 5 bases and the J gene end by 4 bases; junction bases not matched to a gene: 4. The CDR3 consists of 14 residues. DNA of the CDR3: TGTGCCAGCAGTACACGGACAGGGAATCAGCCCCAGCATTTT. It is translated as CASSTRTGNQPQHF.

This chain connects TRBV4-1 to TRBJ1-5, with D unclear. The V and J ends lost 0 bases and 6 bases respectively, with 15 bases between them. The CDR3 sequence is 16 residues long. Germline loops: CDR1 MGHRA, CDR2 YSYEKL. CDR3 bases: TGCGCCAGCAGCCAAGAGGTATTACAATCTGGTCAGCCCCAGCATTTT. Translated, it gives CASSQEVLQSGQPQHF.

This chain connects TRBV5-1 to TRBJ2-3; a weak D match, TRBD2 (5 bases). CDR1 is SGHRS, CDR2 YFSETQ, per germline. This CDR3 has 15 amino acids. V lost 4 bases to trimming and J lost 6 bases, with 18 bases between them. CDR3 amino acids: CASSLALRTADTQYF. DNA of the CDR3: TGCGCCAGCAGCCTAGCACTCAGGACTGCGGATACGCAGTATTTT.

The chain recombines TRBV2 with TRBJ2-5, with 8 positions matching TRBD2. Germline lookup yields CDR1 SNHLY and CDR2 FYNNEI. With 3 bases clipped from V and 3 bases from J, the junction kept 9 bases outside the gene matches. The CDR3 runs 16 residues. The CDR3 loop reads CASSETTGGVEETQYF. The CDR3 nucleotides read TGTGCCAGCAGTGAGACTACGGGAGGGGTCGAAGAGACCCAGTACTTC.

The chain joins TRBV7-6 to TRBJ2-1; TRBD1 matches 7 bases. The CDR3 contains 16 residues. V was pared by 1 base and J by 7 bases, with 10 bases of the junction left unmatched. The germline CDR1 and CDR2 sequences are SGHVS and FNYEAQ. This CDR3 reads CASSLEGAGVGNEQFF. As DNA, the CDR3 is TGTGCCAGCAGCTTAGAGGGGGCAGGGGTTGGTAATGAGCAGTTCTTC.

The V call is TRBV2, the J call TRBJ2-1, with 10 positions matching TRBD2. With 8 bases clipped from V and 10 bases from J, the junction kept 11 bases outside the gene matches. The CDR3 covers 14 residues. Germline CDR1 reads SNHLY; CDR2 reads FYNNEI. The CDR3 DNA reads TGTGCCAGCTTGACGTCTAGCGGGAGAGGGGAGCAGTTCTTC. It translates to CASLTSSGRGEQFF. Filled out from reference TRBV2 and TRBJ2-1, the complete variable domain reads EPEVTQTPSHQVTQMGQEVILRCVPISNHLYFYWYRQILGQKVEFLVSFYNNEISEKSEIFDDQFSVERPDGSNFTLKIRSTKLEDSAMYFCASLTSSGRGEQFFGPGTRLTVL.

The chain combines TRBV7-8 with TRBJ1-5; a possible D gene is TRBD1 (6 bases). This CDR3 is built from 15 residues. V dropped 2 bases and J dropped 3 bases, with 11 bases sitting between them. Germline loops: CDR1 SGHVS, CDR2 FQNEAQ. CDR3 amino acids: CASSLLQGPNQPQHF. As DNA, the CDR3 is TGTGCCAGCAGCTTATTACAGGGTCCCAATCAGCCCCAGCATTTT.